This TCR beta chain appears in the sequencing data of a study of T cell changes during pregnancy in multiple sclerosis. V was clipped by 3 bases and J by 7 bases, with 13 bases between them. The CDR3 consists of 15 residues. Germline V gives CDR1 MNHNS, CDR2 SASEGT. Method: immunoSEQ multiplex PCR; TCRdb's copy keeps in-frame clones and lacks some. Among 50,000 to 65,000 clones, less than 95% were seen once, and the ten largest hold 2% to 2.5%. This chain uses TRBV6-1 with TRBJ1-6; no firm D call. Sequencing was performed on peripheral blood, taken in the first trimester of pregnancy. The TCR originated in a female donor in good health, enrolled as a control in a pregnancy study. In nucleotides, the CDR3 is TGTGCCAGCAGTGACGTAGTGGTCGTGAATTCACCCCTCCACTTT. It codes for CASSDVVVVNSPLHF.